What follows describes a single T cell receptor beta chain. What this receptor recognizes is not known. No much larger clone is present one base from it, and per-base qualities are unavailable. This specimen comes from a study of regulatory T cells in long-lasting Graves disease (dated by TCRdb to the early 2020s). General notes on the study: In the newly diagnosed Graves' disease group, patients had been taking antithyroid drugs for less than 3 months. The study was registered as a clinical trial and conducted in China. Peripheral blood TCR sequencing and RNA sequencing compared persistent Graves' disease patients with newly diagnosed Graves' disease patients. A total of 35 or so samples underwent TCR sequencing: around 13 from persistent and around 20 from newly diagnosed Graves' disease patients. The paper's findings and limits, for the study overall: Only peripheral blood was studied, because thyroid tissue, the primary lesion, was inaccessible. More public clonotypes were shared among persistent patients (around 2,600) than among newly diagnosed patients (roughly 960). Persistent disease showed preferential use of TRBV28, TRBJ1-2 and TRBJ2-5, whereas newly diagnosed disease favored TRBV20-1 and TRBJ2-1. Lower TCR Shannon entropy and fewer highly expanded clones were observed in persistent Graves' disease patients than in newly diagnosed patients, which suggested clonal expansion. The small sample size was acknowledged by the authors as a limitation that may reduce accuracy. Sequencing and analysis were limited to the TCR beta chain.

V ends up 0 bases short and J 1 base short, with an unmatched junction base count of 12. CDR1 is given as DFQATT and CDR2 as SNEGSKA, both from the germline V gene (reference sequence). The CDR3 goes from the cysteine to the phenylalanine over 18 residues. Of all the DNA, just the CDR3 is kept, 54 bases in frame from base 1. The protocol used for the library was multiplex PCR. Sequencer: Illumina HiSeq 4000. iRepertoire HTBI primers and Arm-PCR amplification of CDR3 regions were used to construct TCR beta libraries. Before sequencing, the PCR products underwent gel purification. The study's own analysis went as follows. A total of fewer than 70 TRBV and 14 TRBJ segments were identified across samples and were used for gene usage analysis of CDR3 amino acid clonotypes. Filtered high-quality paired reads were merged into contigs using COPE and FqMerger. BLAST was used to align contigs to IMGT TRBV, TRBD and TRBJ reference genes, with CDR3 defined following IMGT. Clonotypes above 0.1% frequency were classified as highly expanded clones. Shannon entropy served as the measure of repertoire diversity, while the Gini coefficient captured V-J evenness. Clonotypes shared by more than one individual were considered public. TCRdb's own reprocessing of the public reads used fastp at Q25 and MiXCR and kept productive beta chains. All rows with the same CDR3 protein become a single entry with the most common DNA and genes. TCRdb, rather than the study authors, made the V and J calls. For this sample there are over 500,000 distinct CDR3 sequences; approximately 15% appear just once. The ten largest clones capture 15% to 20% of the sample.

The sample's time point label, in plain terms: newly diagnosed GD, antithyroid drugs for less than 3 months. For both TCR sequencing and RNA sequencing, RNA was extracted from PBMCs in TRIzol. The diagnosis of Graves' disease followed American Thyroid Association guidelines. Recruitment of patients was carried out at an endocrinology department in Xi'an, China. Each patient gave around 9.2 milliliters of peripheral blood, collected in an EDTA anticoagulant tube. PBMCs were isolated by Ficoll Paque Plus density gradient separation without further T cell sorting. An Agilent 2100 Bioanalyzer and agarose gel were used to check RNA quality, and a NanoDrop 2000 was used to measure RNA concentration. This same sample was also taken into another study, of T cells in Graves' hyperthyroidism and ophthalmopathy. As noted in the second study: Stable Graves' hyperthyroidism was defined as the absence of progression to ophthalmopathy over 18 months of follow-up. Hyperthyroidism patients were newly diagnosed, had a disease duration of under 2 months, and were aged 18 to 65 years. Patients with uncontrolled infections, other autoimmune diseases, pregnancy or lactation were excluded. Diagnoses relied on clinical symptoms, serum thyroxine and TRAb, thyroid ultrasound and orbital computed tomography. A first-round RT-PCR of the TCR CDR3 used the HTBI primer set with the Qiagen OneStep RT-PCR kit. Most expanded thyroid clonotypes (frequency above 0.001) were also found in blood, which suggests that blood repertoires may mirror thyroid immune responses. A 13 V-J signature model separated ophthalmopathy from stable hyperthyroidism, with about 88% sensitivity and just under 84% specificity in cross-validation and 80%/75% in testing. In validation, progression to ophthalmopathy was predicted by the model with roughly 69% sensitivity and roughly 72% specificity, a median of roughly 6 months before onset. TCR V-J signatures able to tell the groups apart were searched for in a discovery cohort of 90 to 100 patients, of whom under 45 had Graves' ophthalmopathy and around 56 had stable Graves' hyperthyroidism. Whether ophthalmopathy could be predicted prospectively was tested in an independent validation cohort made up of under 20 hyperthyroidism patients plus 17 patients who later progressed to ophthalmopathy. The roughly 91 discovery patients were randomly split 7:3 into training and test sets. The study also compared thyroid tissue and blood T-cell repertoires from roughly 6 Graves' hyperthyroidism patients. Once sampling was done, hyperthyroidism patients were given methimazole at a starting dose of 30 mg daily, whereas ophthalmopathy patients were given high-dose intravenous methylprednisolone. The libraries were constructed in a second round of multiplex PCR and then size-selected and purified. Sequencing of the libraries was done on an Illumina HiSeq2000 using paired-end 100 bp reads. SOAPnuke was used to process the raw data, removing reads that contained adapters or uncalled bases, had a mean Phred below 15, or lacked an exact match to the constant primer or identifier. COPE v1.2.5 was used to merge the high-quality paired reads, and each unique nucleotide sequence was defined as a clonotype. MiTCR v1.1 was used to align the clonotypes against IMGT TRBV, TRBD and TRBJ reference segments. Only V-J combinations with frequency above 0.0001, covering about 99% of repertoires, were analysed. A TCS score was defined as the ratio of F50 (clonal expansion) to E x V (chaos), with BLOSUM62-based TCRdist applied between CDR3 peptides within each V-J. Welch's t-statistics and random forest reduced around 550 V-J features to fewer than 15, which were used in a naive Bayes classifier (R e1071). Sample size was not statistically predetermined, and investigators were not blinded to group allocation. The paper describes TCR Vbeta CDR3 sequencing of 135 peripheral blood samples, made up of 43 ophthalmopathy patients, roughly 80 hyperthyroidism patients and 17 progressor patients.

Rearrangement joined TRBV20-1 to TRBJ2-5; 9 nucleotides in the junction match TRBD2. The TCR was taken from a woman in her thirties with Graves disease. Donor details come from another sample of the same person, matched by shared clones. The sample was peripheral blood mononuclear cells (PBMCs), taken at new diagnosis, from a patient treated with antithyroid drugs. The DNA is TGCAGTGCTAGAGATCCGCGGTTAGCGGGAGTAAGCCAAGAGACCCAGTACTTC. It specifies CSARDPRLAGVSQETQYF.